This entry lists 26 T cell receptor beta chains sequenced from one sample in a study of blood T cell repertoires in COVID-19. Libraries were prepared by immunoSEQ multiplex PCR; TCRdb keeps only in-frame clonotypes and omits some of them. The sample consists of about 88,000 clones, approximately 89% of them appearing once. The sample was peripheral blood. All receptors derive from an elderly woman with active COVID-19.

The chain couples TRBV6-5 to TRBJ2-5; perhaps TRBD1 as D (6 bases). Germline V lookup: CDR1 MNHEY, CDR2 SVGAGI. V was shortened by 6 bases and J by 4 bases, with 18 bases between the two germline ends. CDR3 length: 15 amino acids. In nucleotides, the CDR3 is TGTGCCAGCAGCTGGGGACACTCCGGCGGAGAGACCCAGTACTTC. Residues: CASSWGHSGGETQYF.

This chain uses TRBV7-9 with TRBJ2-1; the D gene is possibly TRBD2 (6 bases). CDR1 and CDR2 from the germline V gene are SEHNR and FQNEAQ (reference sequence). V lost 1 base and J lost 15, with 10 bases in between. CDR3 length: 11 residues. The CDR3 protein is CASSLGDLGFF. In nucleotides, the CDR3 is TGTGCCAGCAGCTTAGGGGACTTGGGGTTCTTC.

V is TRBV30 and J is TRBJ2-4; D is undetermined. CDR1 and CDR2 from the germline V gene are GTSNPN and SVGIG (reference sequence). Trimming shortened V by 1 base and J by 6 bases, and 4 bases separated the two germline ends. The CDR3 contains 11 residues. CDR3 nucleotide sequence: TGTGCCTGGAGTGCAGGAAACATTCAGTACTTC. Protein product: CAWSAGNIQYF.

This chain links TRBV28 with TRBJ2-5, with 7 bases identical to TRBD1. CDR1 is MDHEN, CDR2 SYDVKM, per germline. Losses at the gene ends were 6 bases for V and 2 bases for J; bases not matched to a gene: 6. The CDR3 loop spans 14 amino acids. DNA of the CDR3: TGTGCCAGCAGCTTGATGACAGGGCAAGAGACCCAGTACTTC. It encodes CASSLMTGQETQYF.

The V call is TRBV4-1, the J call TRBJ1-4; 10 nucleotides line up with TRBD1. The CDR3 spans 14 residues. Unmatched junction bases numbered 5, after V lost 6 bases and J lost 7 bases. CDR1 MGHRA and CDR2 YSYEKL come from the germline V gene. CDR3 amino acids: CASRRQGAVEKLFF. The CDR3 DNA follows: TGCGCCAGCAGACGACAGGGGGCGGTTGAAAAACTGTTTTTT.

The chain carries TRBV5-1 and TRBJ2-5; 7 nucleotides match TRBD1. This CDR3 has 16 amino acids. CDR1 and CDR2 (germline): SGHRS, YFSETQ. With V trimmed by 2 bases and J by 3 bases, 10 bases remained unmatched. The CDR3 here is CASSLQGRSGKETQYF. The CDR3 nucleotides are TGCGCCAGCAGCTTACAGGGGCGATCGGGTAAAGAGACCCAGTACTTC.

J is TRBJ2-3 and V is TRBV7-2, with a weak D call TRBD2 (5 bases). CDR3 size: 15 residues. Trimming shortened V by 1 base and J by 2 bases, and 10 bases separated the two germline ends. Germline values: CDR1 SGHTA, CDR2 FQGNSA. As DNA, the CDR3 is TGTGCCAGCAGCTTAGGACGGGGAAACACAGATACGCAGTATTTT. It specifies CASSLGRGNTDTQYF.

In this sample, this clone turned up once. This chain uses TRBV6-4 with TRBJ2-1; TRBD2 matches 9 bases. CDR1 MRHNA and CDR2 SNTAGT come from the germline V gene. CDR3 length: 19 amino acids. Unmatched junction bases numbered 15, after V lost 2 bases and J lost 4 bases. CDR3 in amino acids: CASSDQREEPIENYNEQFF. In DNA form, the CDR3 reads TGTGCCAGCAGTGACCAGCGGGAGGAACCGATAGAGAATTACAATGAGCAGTTCTTC.

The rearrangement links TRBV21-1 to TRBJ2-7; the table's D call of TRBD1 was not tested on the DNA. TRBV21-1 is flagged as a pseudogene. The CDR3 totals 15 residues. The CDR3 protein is CASSIFSDRSFEQYF. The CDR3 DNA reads TGTGCCAGCAGCATCTTCTCGGACAGGTCTTTCGAGCAGTACTTC.

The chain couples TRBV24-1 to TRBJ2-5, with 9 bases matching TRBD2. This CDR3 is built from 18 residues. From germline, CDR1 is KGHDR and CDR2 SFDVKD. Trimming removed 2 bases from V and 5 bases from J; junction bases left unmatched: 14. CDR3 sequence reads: CATSDSGRVAGVGETQYF. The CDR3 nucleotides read TGTGCCACCAGTGATTCGGGGAGAGTAGCGGGGGTGGGGGAGACCCAGTACTTC.

CDR3 loop: CSASYETIQGEQFF. CDR3 DNA sequence: TGCAGTGCTAGTTATGAGACTATACAAGGTGAGCAGTTCTTC. The rearrangement links TRBV20-1 to TRBJ2-1; possible D gene TRBD2, 5 bases. The CDR3 length is 14 residues. Between the trimmed V and J ends, which lost 3 bases and 9 bases, there was a span of 18 bases. CDR1 is DFQATT, CDR2 SNEGSKA, per germline (reference sequence).

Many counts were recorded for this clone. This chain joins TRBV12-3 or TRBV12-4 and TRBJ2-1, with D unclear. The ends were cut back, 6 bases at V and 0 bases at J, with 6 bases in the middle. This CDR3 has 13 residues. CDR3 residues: CASSPSSYNEQFF. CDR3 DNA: TGTGCCAGCAGCCCCAGCTCCTACAATGAGCAGTTCTTC.

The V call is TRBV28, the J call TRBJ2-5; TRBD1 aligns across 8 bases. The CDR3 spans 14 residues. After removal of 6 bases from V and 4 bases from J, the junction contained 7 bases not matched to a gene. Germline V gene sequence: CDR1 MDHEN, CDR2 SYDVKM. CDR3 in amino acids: CASRSDRGVETQYF. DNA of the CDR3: TGTGCCAGCAGATCCGACAGGGGAGTAGAGACCCAGTACTTC.

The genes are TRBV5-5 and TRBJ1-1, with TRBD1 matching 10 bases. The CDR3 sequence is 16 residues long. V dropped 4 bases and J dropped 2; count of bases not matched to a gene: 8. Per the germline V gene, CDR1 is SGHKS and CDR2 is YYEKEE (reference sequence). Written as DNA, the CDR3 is TGTGCCAGCAGCCCCGACCGACAGGGGGCCAACACTGAAGCTTTCTTT. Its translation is CASSPDRQGANTEAFF.

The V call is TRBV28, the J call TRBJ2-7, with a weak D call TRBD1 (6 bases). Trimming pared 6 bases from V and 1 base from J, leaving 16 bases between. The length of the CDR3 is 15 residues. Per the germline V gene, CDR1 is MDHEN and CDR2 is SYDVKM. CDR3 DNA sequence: TGTGCCAGCAGGAGCCAGGGGCAGGGGTCCTACGAGCAGTACTTC. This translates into CASRSQGQGSYEQYF.

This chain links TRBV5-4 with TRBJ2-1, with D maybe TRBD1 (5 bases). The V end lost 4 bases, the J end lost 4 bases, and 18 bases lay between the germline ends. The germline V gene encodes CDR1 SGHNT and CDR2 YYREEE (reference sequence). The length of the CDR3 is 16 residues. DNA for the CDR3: TGTGCCAGCAGCACCCAGGGCTCCCTTAAGTACAATGAGCAGTTCTTC. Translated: CASSTQGSLKYNEQFF.

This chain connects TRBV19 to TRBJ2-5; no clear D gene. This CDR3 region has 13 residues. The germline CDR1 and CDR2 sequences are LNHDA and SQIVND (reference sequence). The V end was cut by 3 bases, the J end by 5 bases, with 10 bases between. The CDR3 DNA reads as TGTGCCAGTAGTATGATTAGTATGGAGACCCAGTACTTC. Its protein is CASSMISMETQYF.

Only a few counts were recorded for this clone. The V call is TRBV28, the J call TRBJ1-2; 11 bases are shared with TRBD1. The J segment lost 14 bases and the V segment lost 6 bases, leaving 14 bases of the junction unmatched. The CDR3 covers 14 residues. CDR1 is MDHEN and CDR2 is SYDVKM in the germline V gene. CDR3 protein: CASRTRGQGALNTF. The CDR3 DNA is TGTGCCAGCAGGACCCGAGGACAGGGGGCGTTAAATACCTTC.

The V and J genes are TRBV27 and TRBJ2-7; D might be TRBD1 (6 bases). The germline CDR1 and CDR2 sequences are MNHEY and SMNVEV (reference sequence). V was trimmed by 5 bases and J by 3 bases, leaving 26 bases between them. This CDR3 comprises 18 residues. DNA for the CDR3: TGTGCCAGCAGTCTGGACAGCCGCCAAGCCCCTCACCGCTACGAGCAGTACTTC. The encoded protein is CASSLDSRQAPHRYEQYF.

The chain's CDR3 is CASSDGGRTGNTEAFF. In nucleotides, the CDR3 is TGTGCCAGCAGCGACGGGGGGCGGACGGGGAACACTGAAGCTTTCTTT. This rearrangement joins TRBV4-2 to TRBJ1-1, with D possibly matching TRBD1 (6 bases). CDR1 is LGHNA, CDR2 YNFKEQ, per germline. There are 16 residues in the CDR3. V was cut by 5 bases and J by 1 base, with 17 bases left in between.

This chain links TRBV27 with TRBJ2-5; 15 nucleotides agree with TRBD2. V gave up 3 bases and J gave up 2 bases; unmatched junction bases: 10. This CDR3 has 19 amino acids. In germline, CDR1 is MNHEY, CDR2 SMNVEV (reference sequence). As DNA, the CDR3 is TGTGCCAGCAGTTTGGCCTTGGGGACTAGCGGGAGGTCTCAAGAGACCCAGTACTTC. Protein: CASSLALGTSGRSQETQYF.

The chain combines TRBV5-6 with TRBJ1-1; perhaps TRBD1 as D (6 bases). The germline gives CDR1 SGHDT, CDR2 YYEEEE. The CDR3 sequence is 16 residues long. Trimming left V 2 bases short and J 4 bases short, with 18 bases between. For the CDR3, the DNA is TGTGCCAGCAGCTTTTTACCGGGACAAGGGGTCACTGAAGCTTTCTTT. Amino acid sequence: CASSFLPGQGVTEAFF.

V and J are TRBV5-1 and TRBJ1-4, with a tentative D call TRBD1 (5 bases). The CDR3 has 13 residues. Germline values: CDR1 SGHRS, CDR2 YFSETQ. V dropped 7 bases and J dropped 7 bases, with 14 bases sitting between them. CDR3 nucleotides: TGCGCCAGCCGGCGGGGCCAAAGTGAAAAACTGTTTTTT. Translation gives CASRRGQSEKLFF.

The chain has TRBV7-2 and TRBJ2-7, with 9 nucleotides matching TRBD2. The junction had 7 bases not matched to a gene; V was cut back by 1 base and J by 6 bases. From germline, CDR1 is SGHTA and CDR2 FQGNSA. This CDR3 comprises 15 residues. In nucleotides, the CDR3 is TGTGCCAGCAGCTTAGACGGCGGGAGGGCAATCGAGCAGTACTTC. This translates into CASSLDGGRAIEQYF.

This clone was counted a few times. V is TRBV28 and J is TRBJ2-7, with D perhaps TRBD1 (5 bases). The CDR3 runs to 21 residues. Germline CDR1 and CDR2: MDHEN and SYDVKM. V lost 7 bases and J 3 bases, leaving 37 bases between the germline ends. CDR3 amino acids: CASILEEDPRQNNDLNYEQYF. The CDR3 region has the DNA TGTGCCAGCATCCTAGAAGAGGACCCCAGACAGAACAACGACCTAAACTACGAGCAGTACTTC.

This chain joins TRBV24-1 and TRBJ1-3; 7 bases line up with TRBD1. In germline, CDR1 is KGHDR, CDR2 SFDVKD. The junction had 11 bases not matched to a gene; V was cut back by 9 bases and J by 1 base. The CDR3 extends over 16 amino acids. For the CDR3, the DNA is TGTGCCACCCATAAGGGGGCGTGTCGGTCTGGAAACACCATATATTTT. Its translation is CATHKGACRSGNTIYF.